These T cell receptor beta chains were read from a single sample in a study of blood T cell repertoires in COVID-19. Assay: immunoSEQ multiplex PCR; the TCRdb copy retains only in-frame clones and omits some. The table includes 48,000 or so clones, over 75% detected once. Sequencing was done on a sample of peripheral blood. Every receptor here comes from a woman older than 75 with COVID-19, enrolled during active disease. Each CDR3 is given with its conserved first and last residue. The D gene is left open where the match is weak. For some rows the clone size is stated as once, few or many, or as a class when expanded; others skip it.

d_call	clone_size	j_call	v_call	cdr3_nt	cdr3_aa
NA	NA	TRBJ2-6	TRBV7-2	TGTGCCAGCAGCTCCCGGGGATTGGGCAACGTCCTGACTTTC	CASSSRGLGNVLTF
NA	once	TRBJ1-6	TRBV7-9	TGTGCCAGCAGCGGCCGGGCGGGTAATTCACCCCTCCACTTT	CASSGRAGNSPLHF
TRBD2	NA	TRBJ2-5	TRBV19	TGTGCCAGTAGTATAGATGCGGCACGGGGGGGCGTGACCCAGTACTTC	CASSIDAARGGVTQYF
NA	NA	TRBJ1-5	TRBV7-8	TGTGCCAGCAGCATCGCGGGGGGGGGCAATCAGCCCCAGCATTTT	CASSIAGGGNQPQHF
TRBD1	NA	TRBJ2-7	TRBV5-4	TGTGCCAGCAGCTTGAGGCAGGGGGCATTTCACGAGCAGTACTTC	CASSLRQGAFHEQYF
NA	NA	TRBJ2-7	TRBV7-3	TGTGCCAGCAGCTTGCAGACAGGACCGCCCCACTACGAGCAGTACTTC	CASSLQTGPPHYEQYF
NA	NA	TRBJ1-6	TRBV3-1/TRBV3-2	TGTGCCAGCAGCGGGGGGTGGAGTAATTCACCCCTCCACTTT	CASSGGWSNSPLHF
TRBD2	NA	TRBJ2-1	TRBV19	TGTGCCAGTAGTCCTAACCGCGGGACTAGCACATACGAGCAGTTCTTC	CASSPNRGTSTYEQFF
TRBD1	NA	TRBJ1-2	TRBV6-5	TGTGCCACGCCGGGACAGGGAAAAAACTATGGCTACACCTTC	CATPGQGKNYGYTF
NA	NA	TRBJ2-3	TRBV27	TGTGCCAGCAGTCCGTTCCTAGCCGGAGTTCCAGATACGCAGTATTTT	CASSPFLAGVPDTQYF
NA	NA	TRBJ1-5	TRBV10-3	TGTGCCATCAGTGAGACAGGGTGGGATCAGCCCCAGCATTTT	CAISETGWDQPQHF
TRBD1	once	TRBJ2-7	TRBV4-1	TGCGCCAGCAGCCAAACGGGACAGAGTTTCTACGAGCAGTACTTC	CASSQTGQSFYEQYF
TRBD1	NA	TRBJ1-2	TRBV5-4	TGTGCCAGCAGTCTACCGACAGGGGGCGACAACTATGGCTACACCTTC	CASSLPTGGDNYGYTF
TRBD2	NA	TRBJ2-5	TRBV6-5	TGTGCCAGCACCTTAAGCGGGGATCAAGAGACCCAGTACTTC	CASTLSGDQETQYF
NA	NA	TRBJ2-5	TRBV29-1	TGCAGCGTTGAAAGAGGAGAAGGAGCGGAAGAGACCCAGTACTTC	CSVERGEGAEETQYF
TRBD1	NA	TRBJ1-2	TRBV27	TGTGCCAGCAGGCGTACCCCGACAGGGGTGAGTGGCTACACCTTC	CASRRTPTGVSGYTF
NA	NA	TRBJ1-1	TRBV7-8	TGTGCCAGCAGCTTAGTGACAATGAACACTGAAGCTTTCTTT	CASSLVTMNTEAFF
NA	few	TRBJ1-2	TRBV6-6	TGTGCCAGCAGCAGCTATGGCTACACCTTC	CASSSYGYTF
NA	NA	TRBJ2-1	TRBV7-3	TGTGCCAGCAGCTTATGGTCCGGTACCTACAATGAGCAGTTCTTC	CASSLWSGTYNEQFF
NA	NA	TRBJ1-3	TRBV28	TGTGCCAGCAGTTTCCTCCCCTCTGGAAACACCATATATTTT	CASSFLPSGNTIYF
TRBD2	NA	TRBJ2-7	TRBV6-5	TGTGCCACCCAAGGACTAGCGGTGGCGGATGTGCAGTACTTC	CATQGLAVADVQYF
TRBD2	NA	TRBJ2-1	TRBV4-1	TGCGCCAGCAGCCCTTGGACTAGCGGGGGGTATGAGCAGTTCTTC	CASSPWTSGGYEQFF
NA	NA	TRBJ2-7	TRBV7-9	TGTGCCAGCAGCGGAGCGGCGGGACAGTCGATTTCCTACGAGCAGTACTTC	CASSGAAGQSISYEQYF
TRBD1	NA	TRBJ1-1	TRBV19	TGTGCCAGTAGTCCGAGCCCGGGACAGTATGGCCATGGCACTGAAGCTTTCTTT	CASSPSPGQYGHGTEAFF
NA	NA	TRBJ1-4	TRBV7-2	TGTGCCAGCAGCTCTAGCCGTCCAGGGGCTAATGAAAAACTGTTTTTT	CASSSSRPGANEKLFF
NA	NA	TRBJ1-2	TRBV11-2	TGTGCCAGCAGCTCCGAGTTGAGGGTCAACTATGGCTACACCTTC	CASSSELRVNYGYTF
TRBD1	NA	TRBJ1-2	TRBV5-1	TGCGCCAGCAGCTCACAGACAGGGCAAAACTATGGCTACACCTTC	CASSSQTGQNYGYTF
TRBD1	NA	TRBJ1-2	TRBV3-1/TRBV3-2	TGTGCCAGCAGCCACCGGGACAGGGGGCAGGATGGCTACACCTTC	CASSHRDRGQDGYTF
TRBD1	NA	TRBJ1-1	TRBV19	TGTGCCCTTGATCCCTCAGGGACAGGAAGGAGAGGCACTGAAGCTTTCTTT	CALDPSGTGRRGTEAFF
TRBD1	NA	TRBJ1-4	TRBV2	TGTGCCAGCAGTCCCGGGACAGGGGGCCGTAATGAAAAACTGTTTTTT	CASSPGTGGRNEKLFF
NA	once	TRBJ2-1	TRBV5-1	TGCGCCAGCAGCTTGGCCCGGAGGGGTGAGCAGTTCTTC	CASSLARRGEQFF
NA	NA	TRBJ2-3	TRBV14	TGTGCCAGCAGCCCCTCAGGGGTATCCACGCAGTATTTT	CASSPSGVSTQYF
TRBD1	NA	TRBJ1-6	TRBV11-2	TGTGCCAGCAGCTTAGACACAGGGGGAGGACCCCTCCACTTT	CASSLDTGGGPLHF
NA	NA	TRBJ1-2	TRBV28	TGTGCCAGCAGTTTATCCCAGGCTAACTATGGCTACACCTTC	CASSLSQANYGYTF
NA	NA	TRBJ2-1	TRBV11-3	TGTGCCAGCAGCCCCGACAGGAGCCCCTACAATGAGCAGTTCTTC	CASSPDRSPYNEQFF
NA	once	TRBJ1-5	TRBV28	TGTGCCAGCAGACCCTCCGCCAGGGGAGGCAATCAGCCCCAGCATTTT	CASRPSARGGNQPQHF